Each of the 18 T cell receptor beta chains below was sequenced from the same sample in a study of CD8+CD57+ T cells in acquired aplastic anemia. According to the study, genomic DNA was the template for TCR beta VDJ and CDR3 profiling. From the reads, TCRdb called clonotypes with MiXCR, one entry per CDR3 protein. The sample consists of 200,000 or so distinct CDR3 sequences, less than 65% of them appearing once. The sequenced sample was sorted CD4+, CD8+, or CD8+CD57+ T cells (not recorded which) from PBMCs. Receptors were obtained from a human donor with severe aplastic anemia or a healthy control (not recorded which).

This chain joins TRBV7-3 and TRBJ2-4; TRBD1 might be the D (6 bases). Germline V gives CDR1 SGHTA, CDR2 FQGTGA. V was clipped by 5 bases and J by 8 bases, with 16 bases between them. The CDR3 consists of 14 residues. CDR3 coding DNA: TGTGCCAGCAGCCAGGGGCCGGGAAGTGACATTCAGTACTTC. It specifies CASSQGPGSDIQYF.

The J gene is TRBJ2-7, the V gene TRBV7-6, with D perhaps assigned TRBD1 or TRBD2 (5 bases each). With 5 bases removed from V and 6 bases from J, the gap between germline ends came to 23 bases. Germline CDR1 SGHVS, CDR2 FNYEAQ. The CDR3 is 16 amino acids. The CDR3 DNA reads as TGTGCCAGCAGCCAAGGAGCCGGGGCTAGCTCGGGCGAGCAGTACTTC. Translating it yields CASSQGAGASSGEQYF.

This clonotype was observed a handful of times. The CDR3 coding sequence is TGTGCCAGCAGTCTCTCTTGGGGGCCGTATAATTCACCCCTCCACTTT. Translation gives CASSLSWGPYNSPLHF. The gene calls are TRBV27 and TRBJ1-6, with D possibly matching TRBD1 (6 bases). In germline, CDR1 is MNHEY, CDR2 SMNVEV (reference sequence). This CDR3 has 16 amino acids. V lost 5 bases and J lost 4, with 15 bases in between.

The CDR3 coding sequence is TGTGCCACCAGCAGAGTGTGGGGGGACTACGAGCAGTACTTC. Protein product: CATSRVWGDYEQYF. The rearrangement links TRBV15 to TRBJ2-7; D may be TRBD2 (6 bases). The CDR3 has 14 residues. CDR1 LNHNV and CDR2 YYDKDF come from the germline V gene (reference sequence). The V end lost 1 base, the J end lost 3 bases, and 10 bases lay between the germline ends.

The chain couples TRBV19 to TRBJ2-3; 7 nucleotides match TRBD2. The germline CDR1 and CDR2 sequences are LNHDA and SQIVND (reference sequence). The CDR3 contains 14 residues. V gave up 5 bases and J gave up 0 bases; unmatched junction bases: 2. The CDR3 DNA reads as TGTGCCAGTAGTCCGCGGGGGAGCACAGATACGCAGTATTTT. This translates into CASSPRGSTDTQYF.

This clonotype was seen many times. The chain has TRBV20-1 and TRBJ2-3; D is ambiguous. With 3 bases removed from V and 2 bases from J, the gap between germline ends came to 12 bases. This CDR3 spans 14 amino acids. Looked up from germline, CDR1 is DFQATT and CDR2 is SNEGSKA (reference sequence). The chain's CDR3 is CSASPRVFTDTQYF. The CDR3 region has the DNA TGCAGTGCTAGCCCCCGAGTTTTCACAGATACGCAGTATTTT.

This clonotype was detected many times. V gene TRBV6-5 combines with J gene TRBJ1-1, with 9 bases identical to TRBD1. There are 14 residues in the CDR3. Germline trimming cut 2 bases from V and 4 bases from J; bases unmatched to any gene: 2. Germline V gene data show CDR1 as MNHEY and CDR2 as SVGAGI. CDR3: CASSYAGQGTEAFF. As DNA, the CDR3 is TGTGCCAGCAGTTACGCGGGACAGGGCACTGAAGCTTTCTTT.

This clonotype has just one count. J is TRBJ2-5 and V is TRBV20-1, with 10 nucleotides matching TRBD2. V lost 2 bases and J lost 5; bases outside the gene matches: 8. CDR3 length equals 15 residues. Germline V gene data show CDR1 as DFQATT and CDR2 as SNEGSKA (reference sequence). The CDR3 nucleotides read TGCAGTGCTAGACCTAGCGGGGGATTAGGGGAGACCCAGTACTTC. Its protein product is CSARPSGGLGETQYF.

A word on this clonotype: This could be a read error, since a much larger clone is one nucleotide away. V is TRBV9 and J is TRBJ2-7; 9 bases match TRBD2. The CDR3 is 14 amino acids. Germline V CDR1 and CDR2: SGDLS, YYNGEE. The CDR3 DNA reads TGTGCCAGCAGCCAGACGGGACTAGCCTACGGGCAGTACTTC. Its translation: CASSQTGLAYGQYF.

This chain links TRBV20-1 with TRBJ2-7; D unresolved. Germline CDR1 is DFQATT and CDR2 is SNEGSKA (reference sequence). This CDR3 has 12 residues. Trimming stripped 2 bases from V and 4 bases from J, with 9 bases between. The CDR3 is CSARKPWYEQYF. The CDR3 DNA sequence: TGCAGTGCTAGAAAACCCTGGTACGAGCAGTACTTC.

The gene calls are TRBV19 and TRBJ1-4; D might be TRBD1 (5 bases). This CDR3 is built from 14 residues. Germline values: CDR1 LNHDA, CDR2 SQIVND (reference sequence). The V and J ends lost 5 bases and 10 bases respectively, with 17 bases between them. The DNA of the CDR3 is TGTGCCAGTAGTGGGGCAGGGCCAATTCCAAAACTGTTTTTT. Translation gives CASSGAGPIPKLFF.

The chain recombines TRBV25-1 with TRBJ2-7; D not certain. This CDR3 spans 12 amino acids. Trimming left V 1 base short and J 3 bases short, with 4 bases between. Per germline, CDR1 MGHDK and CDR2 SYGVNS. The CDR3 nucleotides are TGTGCCAGCAGTGAATCACGCTACGAGCAGTACTTC. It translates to CASSESRYEQYF.

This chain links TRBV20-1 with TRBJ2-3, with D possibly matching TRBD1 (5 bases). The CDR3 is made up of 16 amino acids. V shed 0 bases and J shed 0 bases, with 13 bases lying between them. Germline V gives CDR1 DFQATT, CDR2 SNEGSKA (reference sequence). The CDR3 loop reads CSARDHGRTSTDTQYF. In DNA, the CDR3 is TGCAGTGCTAGAGATCATGGCAGGACAAGCACAGATACGCAGTATTTT.

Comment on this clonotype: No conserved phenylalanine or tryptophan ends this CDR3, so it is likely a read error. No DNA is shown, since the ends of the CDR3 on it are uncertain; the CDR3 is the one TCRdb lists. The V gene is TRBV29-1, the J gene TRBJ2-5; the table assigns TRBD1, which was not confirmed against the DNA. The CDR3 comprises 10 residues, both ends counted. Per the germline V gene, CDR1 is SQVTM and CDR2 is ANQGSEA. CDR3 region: CSAAAGELPP.

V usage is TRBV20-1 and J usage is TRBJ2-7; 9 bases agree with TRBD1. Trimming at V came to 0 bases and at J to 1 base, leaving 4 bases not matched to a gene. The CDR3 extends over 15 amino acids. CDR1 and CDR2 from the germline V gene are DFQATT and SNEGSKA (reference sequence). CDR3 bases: TGCAGTGCTAGAGAAAGGACAGGGGCATCCTACGAGCAGTACTTC. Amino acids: CSARERTGASYEQYF.

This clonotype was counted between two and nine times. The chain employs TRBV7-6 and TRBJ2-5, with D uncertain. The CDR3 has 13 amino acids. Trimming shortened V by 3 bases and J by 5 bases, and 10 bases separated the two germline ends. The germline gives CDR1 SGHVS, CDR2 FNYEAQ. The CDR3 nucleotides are TGTGCCAGCAGCTTGAATAGTGCTGAGACCCAGTACTTC. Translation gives CASSLNSAETQYF. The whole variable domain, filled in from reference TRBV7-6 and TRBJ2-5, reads GAGVSQSPRYKVTKRGQDVALRCDPISGHVSLYWYRQALGQGPEFLTYFNYEAQQDKSGLPNDRFSAERPEGSISTLTIQRTEQRDSAMYRCASSLNSAETQYFGPGTRLLVL.

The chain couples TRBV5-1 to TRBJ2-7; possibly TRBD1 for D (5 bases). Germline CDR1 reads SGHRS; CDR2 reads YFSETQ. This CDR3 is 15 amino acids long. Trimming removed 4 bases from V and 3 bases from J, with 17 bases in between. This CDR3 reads CASSTISLDSYEQYF. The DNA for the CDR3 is TGCGCCAGCAGCACCATCAGCTTAGACAGCTACGAGCAGTACTTC.

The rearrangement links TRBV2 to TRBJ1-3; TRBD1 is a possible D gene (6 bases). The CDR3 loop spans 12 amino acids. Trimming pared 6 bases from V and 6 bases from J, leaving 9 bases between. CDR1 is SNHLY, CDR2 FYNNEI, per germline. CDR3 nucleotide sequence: TGTGCCAGCAGGAGGGGGACAAACACCATATATTTT. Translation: CASRRGTNTIYF.